One and the same sample provided the 11 T cell receptor beta chains below, sequenced in a study of control samples from healthy donors and cancer patients. Assay: immunoSEQ multiplex PCR; the TCRdb copy retains only in-frame clones and omits some. The data contain around 170,000 clones, roughly 92% of them singletons. Sequenced: blood. All receptors come from a woman aged 25 to 39 in good health.

The gene calls are TRBV5-4 and TRBJ2-1; TRBD2 is a possible D gene (5 bases). The CDR3 extends over 13 amino acids. Germline V gene sequence: CDR1 SGHNT, CDR2 YYREEE (reference sequence). V was shortened by 5 bases and J by 8 bases, with 14 bases between the two germline ends. In DNA form, the CDR3 reads TGTGCCAGCAGGACCCTAGAGGGCCATGAGCAGTTCTTC. Translation gives CASRTLEGHEQFF.

This clone was detected once. The chain links TRBV4-1 to TRBJ2-5, with D possibly TRBD2 on 6 matching bases. Germline V gene data show CDR1 as MGHRA and CDR2 as YSYEKL. V lost 3 bases and J lost 5, with 25 bases in between. The CDR3 extends over 18 amino acids. DNA for the CDR3: TGCGCCAGCAGCCAGTGCGTTAACGGGAGAGAGTTCGGGGAGACCCAGTACTTC. This codes for CASSQCVNGREFGETQYF.

V and J are TRBV4-1 and TRBJ2-7; 9 bases align to TRBD1. Per germline, CDR1 MGHRA and CDR2 YSYEKL. V lost 0 bases to trimming and J lost 5 bases; unmatched junction nucleotides: 5. The CDR3 has 15 amino acids. CDR3: CASSQEGQGINEQYF. The DNA of the CDR3 is TGCGCCAGCAGCCAAGAAGGACAGGGGATTAACGAGCAGTACTTC.

This rearrangement joins TRBV20-1 to TRBJ2-5; unclear D gene. The V and J ends lost 6 bases and 4 bases respectively, with 15 bases between them. This CDR3 has 13 residues. Germline CDR1 is DFQATT and CDR2 is SNEGSKA (reference sequence). The DNA for the CDR3 is TGCAGTGCAAGTCCCGGTCACGGAGAGACCCAGTACTTC. It codes for CSASPGHGETQYF.

V is TRBV19 and J is TRBJ2-1; tentative D call: TRBD2 (5 bases). The ends were cut back, 4 bases at V and 0 bases at J, with 10 bases in the middle. The CDR3 totals 15 residues. The germline V gene encodes CDR1 LNHDA and CDR2 SQIVND (reference sequence). Here the CDR3 DNA reads TGTGCCAGTAGTACGGTGGGGAGCTCCTACAATGAGCAGTTCTTC. Protein product: CASSTVGSSYNEQFF.

CDR3 residues: CASSPRVGYGYTF. DNA of the CDR3: TGTGCCAGCAGTCCACGCGTGGGCTATGGCTACACCTTC. J is TRBJ1-2 and V is TRBV6-5; D gene ambiguous. CDR1 MNHEY and CDR2 SVGAGI come from the germline V gene. The CDR3 runs 13 residues. The germline V and J ends were trimmed by 5 bases and 4 bases, with 11 bases remaining between them.

The chain combines TRBV5-1 with TRBJ2-3, with a tentative D call TRBD2 (6 bases). The CDR3 runs to 16 residues. Germline V gene lookup returns CDR1 SGHRS and CDR2 YFSETQ. Trimming took off 4 bases at V and 5 bases at J, with 20 bases between the two ends. The CDR3 nucleotides read TGCGCCAGCAGCCACACAGGAGGAGGGAGAGGAGATACGCAGTATTTT. It yields the protein CASSHTGGGRGDTQYF.

This clone has a single count. The chain has TRBV19 and TRBJ1-2; the match to TRBD1 covers 8 bases. V lost 5 bases and J lost 0; bases outside the gene matches: 11. The CDR3 has 17 amino acids. The germline V gene has CDR1 LNHDA and CDR2 SQIVND (reference sequence). The CDR3 reads CASSRTTGEGANYGYTF. CDR3 nucleotide sequence: TGTGCCAGTAGTCGAACGACAGGGGAAGGAGCTAACTATGGCTACACCTTC.

The chain links TRBV10-3 to TRBJ1-2; D is unresolved. Germline CDR1 reads ENHRY; CDR2 reads SYGVKD. Deletions cut 4 bases from V and 5 bases from J, with 14 bases between. CDR3 length: 14 amino acids. CDR3 in DNA: TGTGCCATCAGTGCGGACTGGGCGGGGTATGGCTACACCTTC. Its translation: CAISADWAGYGYTF.

The rearrangement joins TRBV5-4 to TRBJ2-5; unclear D gene. The CDR3 contains 15 residues. V was pared by 4 bases and J by 4 bases, with 17 bases between. CDR1 is SGHNT and CDR2 is YYREEE in the germline V gene (reference sequence). Written as DNA, the CDR3 is TGTGCCAGCAGCACACTCGGCTGGTCAGGAGAGACCCAGTACTTC. This codes for CASSTLGWSGETQYF.

The chain links TRBV5-6 to TRBJ2-3; 12 nucleotides line up with TRBD1. The J segment lost 3 bases and the V segment lost 4 bases, leaving 6 bases of the junction unmatched. The CDR3 spans 16 residues. Germline loops: CDR1 SGHDT, CDR2 YYEEEE. The CDR3 protein is CASSLPGQGATDTQYF. In nucleotides, the CDR3 is TGTGCCAGCAGCCTCCCGGGACAGGGGGCTACAGATACGCAGTATTTT.